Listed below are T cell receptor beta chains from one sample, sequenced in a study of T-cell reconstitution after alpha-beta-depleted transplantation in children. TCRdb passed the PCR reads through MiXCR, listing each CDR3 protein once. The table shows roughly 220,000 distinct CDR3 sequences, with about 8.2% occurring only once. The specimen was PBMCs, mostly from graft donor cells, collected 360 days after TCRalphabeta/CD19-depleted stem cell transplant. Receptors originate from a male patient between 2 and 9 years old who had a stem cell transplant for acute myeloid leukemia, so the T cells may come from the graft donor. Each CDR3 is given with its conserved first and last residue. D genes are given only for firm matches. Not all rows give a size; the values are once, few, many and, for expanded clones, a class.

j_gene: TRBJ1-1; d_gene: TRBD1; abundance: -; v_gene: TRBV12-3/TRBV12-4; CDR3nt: TGTGCCAGCAGTACACCGGGACAGGGGGCATTCACTGAAGCTTTCTTT; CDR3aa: CASSTPGQGAFTEAFF
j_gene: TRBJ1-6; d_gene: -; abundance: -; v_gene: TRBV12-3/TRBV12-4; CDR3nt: TGTGCCAGCAGTTTGCGGCAGACAGGTCATTCACCCCTCCACTTT; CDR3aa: CASSLRQTGHSPLHF
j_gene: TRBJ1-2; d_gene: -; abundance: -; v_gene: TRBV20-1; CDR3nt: TGCAGTGCTCAGAGGAGTCAGGGTCATGGCTACACCTTC; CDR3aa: CSAQRSQGHGYTF
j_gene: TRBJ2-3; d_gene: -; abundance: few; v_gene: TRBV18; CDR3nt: TGTGCCAGCTCACCACCGAGTCAGGGTGCAGATACGCAGTATTTT; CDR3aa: CASSPPSQGADTQYF
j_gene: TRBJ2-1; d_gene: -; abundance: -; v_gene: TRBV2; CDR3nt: TGTGCCAGCAGGGAGGGTAGCTCCAGTGAGCAGTTCTTC; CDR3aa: CASREGSSSEQFF
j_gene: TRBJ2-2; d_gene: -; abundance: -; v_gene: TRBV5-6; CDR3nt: TGTGCCAGCAGCTTCGGGCTCCTAAACGGGGAGCTGTTTTTT; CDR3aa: CASSFGLLNGELFF
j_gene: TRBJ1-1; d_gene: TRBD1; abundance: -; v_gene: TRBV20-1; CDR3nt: TGCAGTGCTAGGGACAGGGCGGACACTGAAGCTTTCTTT; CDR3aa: CSARDRADTEAFF
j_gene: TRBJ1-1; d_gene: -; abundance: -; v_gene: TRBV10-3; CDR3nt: TGTGCCATCAGTGAGGTACGGAACACTGAAGCTTTCTTT; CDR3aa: CAISEVRNTEAFF
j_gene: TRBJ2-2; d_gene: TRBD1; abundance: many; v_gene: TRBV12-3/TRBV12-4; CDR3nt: TGTGCCAGCAGTCCCGAGTGGGGGACAGGGAACACCGGGGAGCTGTTTTTT; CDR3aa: CASSPEWGTGNTGELFF
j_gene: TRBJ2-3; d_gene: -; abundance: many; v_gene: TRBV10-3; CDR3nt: TGTGCCATCAGTGAGGGCAGGGCTTCGACTTATACGCAGTATTTT; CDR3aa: CAISEGRASTYTQYF
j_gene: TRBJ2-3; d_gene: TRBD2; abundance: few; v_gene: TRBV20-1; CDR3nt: TGCAGTGCTTCGACTAGCATGGCAGATACGCAGTATTTT; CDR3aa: CSASTSMADTQYF
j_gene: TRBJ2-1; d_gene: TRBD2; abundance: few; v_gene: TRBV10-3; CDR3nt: TGTGCCAGTAGCGGGGGGATCTACAATGAGCAGTTCTTC; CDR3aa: CASSGGIYNEQFF
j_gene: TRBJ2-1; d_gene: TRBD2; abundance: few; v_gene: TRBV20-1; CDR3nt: TGCAGTGCTAGGTTCGCTTCCGGGACTAGCGGCTACAATGAGCAGTTCTTC; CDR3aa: CSARFASGTSGYNEQFF
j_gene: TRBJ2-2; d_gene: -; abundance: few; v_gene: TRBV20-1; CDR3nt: TGCAGTGCTAACTTGGCGGGATCGAACACCGGGGAGCTGTTTTTT; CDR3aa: CSANLAGSNTGELFF